The 16 T cell receptor beta chains presented below share a single source sample, sequenced in a study of OX40 agonist ivuxolimab in advanced cancers. Here immunoSEQ multiplex PCR was the method, and the copy in TCRdb shows in-frame clones only, minus some. The sample includes approximately 78,000 clones, less than 90% of them seen just once. This specimen consisted of CD4+ or CD8+ T cells sorted from blood, obtained in a trial of the OX40 agonist ivuxolimab. Every receptor here comes from an adult with an advanced solid tumor such as melanoma, head and neck, liver or kidney cancer.

The chain carries TRBV30 and TRBJ1-2; the match to TRBD1 covers 9 bases. Germline lookup yields CDR1 GTSNPN and CDR2 SVGIG (reference sequence). This CDR3 region has 14 residues. The J segment lost 7 bases and the V segment lost 5 bases, leaving 11 bases of the junction unmatched. CDR3 residues: CAWDRGATGAGYTF. CDR3 nucleotides: TGTGCCTGGGACAGGGGGGCGACTGGGGCTGGCTACACCTTC.

The chain links TRBV29-1 to TRBJ2-5; D is perhaps TRBD2 (6 bases). CDR1 SQVTM and CDR2 ANQGSEA come from the germline V gene. This CDR3 has 13 residues. The V end was cut by 2 bases, the J end by 1 base, with 8 bases between. CDR3 sequence reads: CSVERGIQETQYF. In nucleotides, the CDR3 is TGCAGCGTTGAACGGGGGATCCAAGAGACCCAGTACTTC.

The gene calls are TRBV9 and TRBJ2-4; TRBD2 matches at 15 bases. The germline CDR1 and CDR2 sequences are SGDLS and YYNGEE. The junction had 11 bases not matched to a gene; V was cut back by 2 bases and J by 2 bases. The CDR3 is made up of 20 amino acids. CDR3 nucleotides: TGTGCCAGCAGCGTCTCCCCGGGACTAGCGGGGGGCTCGACCAAAAACATTCAGTACTTC. Translating it yields CASSVSPGLAGGSTKNIQYF. The entire variable domain, with the rest obtained from reference TRBV9 and TRBJ2-4, is as follows: DSGVTQTPKHLITATGQRVTLRCSPRSGDLSVYWYQQSLDQGLQFLIQYYNGEERAKGNILERFSAQQFPDLHSELNLSSLELGDSALYFCASSVSPGLAGGSTKNIQYFGAGTRLSVL.

The rearrangement uses TRBV15 and TRBJ2-1; TRBD2 matches 10 bases. The germline gives CDR1 LNHNV, CDR2 YYDKDF (reference sequence). V shed 1 base and J 4 bases; nucleotides not matched to a gene: 4. This CDR3 is 16 amino acids long. The CDR3 DNA reads as TGTGCCACCAGCAGAGGGACTAGCGGAATATACAATGAGCAGTTCTTC. Protein: CATSRGTSGIYNEQFF.

The CDR3 reads CASSLRQSSGANVLTF. The CDR3 coding sequence is TGTGCCAGCAGCCTTAGACAGAGCTCTGGGGCCAACGTCCTGACTTTC. This chain links TRBV11-3 with TRBJ2-6, with a weak D call TRBD1 (5 bases). Germline assignment: CDR1 SGHNT and CDR2 YENEEA. V dropped 5 bases and J dropped 0 bases, with 11 bases sitting between them. This CDR3 is 16 amino acids long.

The chain is built from TRBV19 and TRBJ1-5; a weak D match, TRBD1 (5 bases). Trimming left V 4 bases short and J 2 bases short, with 18 bases between. The CDR3 is made up of 17 amino acids. Germline V lookup: CDR1 LNHDA, CDR2 SQIVND (reference sequence). This CDR3 is CASSNPTESIGNQPQHF. In nucleotides, the CDR3 is TGTGCCAGTAGTAACCCGACAGAGTCTATAGGCAATCAGCCCCAGCATTTT.

This chain joins TRBV11-2 and TRBJ2-2; 7 bases are a match to TRBD2. Germline loops: CDR1 SGHAT, CDR2 FQNNGV. The CDR3 runs 16 residues. Unmatched junction bases numbered 7, after V lost 3 bases and J lost 3 bases. CDR3 in DNA: TGTGCCAGCAGCTTTGATTCTAGCGGCTACACCGGGGAGCTGTTTTTT. Its translation: CASSFDSSGYTGELFF.

About this clone: Other DNA variants within this sample encode the same CDR3. The chain uses TRBV7-2 and TRBJ2-7; 10 bases map to TRBD1. Germline V gives CDR1 SGHTA, CDR2 FQGNSA. With 5 bases clipped from V and 2 bases from J, the junction kept 3 bases outside the gene matches. This CDR3 spans 14 amino acids. The CDR3 reads CASSLGQGAYEQYF. CDR3 coding DNA: TGTGCCAGCAGCCTAGGACAGGGGGCCTACGAGCAGTACTTC.

The chain uses TRBV6-6 and TRBJ1-2; the D gene is possibly TRBD1 (5 bases). Trimming took off 8 bases at V and 5 bases at J, with 12 bases between the two ends. The CDR3 covers 12 residues. CDR1 is MNHNY and CDR2 is SVGAGI in the germline V gene (reference sequence). CDR3: CASGGGGYGYTF. CDR3 coding DNA: TGTGCCAGCGGGGGGGGAGGTTATGGCTACACCTTC.

The chain joins TRBV18 to TRBJ2-3; TRBD2 aligns across 14 bases. The CDR3 extends over 16 amino acids. From germline, CDR1 is KGHSH and CDR2 LQKENI. The V and J ends lost 5 bases and 5 bases, in that order; junction bases with no gene match: 6. CDR3 DNA sequence: TGTGCCAGCTCAGCGACTAGCGGGGGGGCTGGAGATACGCAGTATTTT. This codes for CASSATSGGAGDTQYF.

V gene TRBV29-1 combines with J gene TRBJ2-7, with 7 positions matching TRBD1. V lost 0 bases, J lost 3 bases, and 5 bases stayed unmatched. The germline V gene has CDR1 SQVTM and CDR2 ANQGSEA. This CDR3 comprises 14 residues. CDR3 DNA: TGCAGCGTTGAAGATCGGCCAGGGGGCTACGAGCAGTACTTC. Its protein product is CSVEDRPGGYEQYF.

The rearrangement joins TRBV2 to TRBJ2-1, with unresolved D. The CDR3 is 14 amino acids. V was clipped by 5 bases and J by 4 bases, with 12 bases between them. Germline CDR1 is SNHLY and CDR2 is FYNNEI. The CDR3, as DNA: TGTGCCAGCAGTACCTACGGCACTTACAATGAGCAGTTCTTC. Translated: CASSTYGTYNEQFF.

The chain links TRBV10-3 to TRBJ2-3; D is perhaps TRBD2 (7 bases). Trimming removed 6 bases at V and 0 bases at J, with 10 bases between. Germline V gene sequence: CDR1 ENHRY, CDR2 SYGVKD. The CDR3 runs to 14 residues. Here the CDR3 reads CAISGGLSTDTQYF. CDR3 sequence (DNA): TGTGCCATCAGCGGGGGGCTGAGCACAGATACGCAGTATTTT.

V usage is TRBV5-5 and J usage is TRBJ1-1; D unclear. The germline V and J ends were trimmed by 2 bases and 5 bases, with 16 bases remaining between them. This CDR3 contains 15 residues. Germline V gene data show CDR1 as SGHKS and CDR2 as YYEKEE (reference sequence). The CDR3 coding sequence is TGTGCCAGCAGCTTCTCGATTAAATTGGAAACTGAAGCTTTCTTT. As protein: CASSFSIKLETEAFF.

This clone was detected only once. The chain has TRBV19 and TRBJ2-7, with 8 bases that match TRBD1. This CDR3 contains 15 residues. The germline V gene has CDR1 LNHDA and CDR2 SQIVND (reference sequence). The V gene end was trimmed by 3 bases and the J gene end by 9 bases; junction bases not matched to a gene: 13. CDR3 sequence reads: CASSILTGDIRGQYF. DNA of the CDR3: TGTGCCAGTAGTATCCTGACAGGGGATATACGAGGGCAGTACTTC. Using reference TRBV19 and TRBJ2-7 for the parts outside the CDR3, the full variable domain is DGGITQSPKYLFRKEGQNVTLSCEQNLNHDAMYWYRQDPGQGLRLIYYSQIVNDFQKGDIAEGYSVSREKKESFPLTVTSAQKNPTAFYLCASSILTGDIRGQYFGPGTRLTVT.

This clone was detected only once. The CDR3 DNA reads TGCGCCAGCGGAGAACTAGCGGGGGGCTACAATGAGCAGTTCTTC. Translation: CASGELAGGYNEQFF. The J gene is TRBJ2-1, the V gene TRBV5-1, with 12 bases matching TRBD2. The CDR3 totals 15 residues. The J segment lost 3 bases and the V segment lost 7 bases, leaving 5 bases of the junction unmatched. CDR1 is SGHRS and CDR2 is YFSETQ in the germline V gene.